Listed here is a single T cell receptor beta chain. The antigen remains undetermined. The CDR3 extends over 16 amino acids. Germline CDR1 SGHNT, CDR2 YYREEE (reference sequence). V shed 1 base and J 0 bases; nucleotides not matched to a gene: 2. This sample is drawn from a study of T cell responses to AZD1222 COVID-19 vaccine. Study findings and constraints: Repertoires in all cases were sampled only once the peak T cell response had passed. With dominance at 160-218 and 743-854, vaccine-associated CD4 TCRs spanned spike.

Method: immunoSEQ multiplex PCR; TCRdb's copy keeps in-frame clones and lacks some. The table shows about 90,000 clones, with 88% occurring only once. The sequencing here drew on peripheral blood, taken on day 0 of AZD1222 vaccination. The rearrangement joins TRBV5-4 to TRBJ2-7; TRBD1 agrees at 12 bases. The TCR sequence derives from an adult in good health. The CDR3 region is CASSLRGQGASYEQYF. CDR3 coding DNA: TGTGCCAGCAGCTTGCGGGGACAGGGGGCCTCCTACGAGCAGTACTTC.